This T cell receptor (beta chain) appears in the sequencing data of a study of blood T cells in healthy people across ages. The CDR3 contains 11 residues. The germline V gene has CDR1 GTSNPN and CDR2 SVGIG (reference sequence). V was clipped by 5 bases and J by 6 bases, with 11 bases between them. Broader study findings: Estimates based on one million T cells were treated as lower bounds.

Next came a second PCR, run for 7 to 11 cycles, which used a sample-barcoded 5' primer along with a J-beta primer mix. TCRdb passed the 5' RACE reads through MiXCR, listing each CDR3 protein once. The table lists almost 1 million distinct CDR3 sequences, roughly half of them singletons, with about 22% in the top ten. Donors gave roughly 10 milliliters of peripheral blood apiece. Comments on this clonotype: Its antigen is unidentified.

This receptor was taken from a woman in her fifties or sixties in good health. This chain joins TRBV30 and TRBJ2-7, with unresolved D. The sequenced sample was blood. For the CDR3, the DNA is TGTGCCTGGTCGGAGTCCCCCGAGCAGTACTTC. Its translation: CAWSESPEQYF.